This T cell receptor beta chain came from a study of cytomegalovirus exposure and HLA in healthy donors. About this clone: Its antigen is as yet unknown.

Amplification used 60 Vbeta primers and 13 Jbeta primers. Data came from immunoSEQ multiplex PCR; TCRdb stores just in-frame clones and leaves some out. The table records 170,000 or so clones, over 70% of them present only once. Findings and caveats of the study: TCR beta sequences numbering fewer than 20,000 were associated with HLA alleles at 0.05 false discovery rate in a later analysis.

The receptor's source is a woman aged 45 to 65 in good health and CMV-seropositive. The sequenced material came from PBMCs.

As DNA, the CDR3 is TGTGCCAGCAGTCACTTTGACCCTTGGGGGGAAGACACTGAAGCTTTCTTT. This sequence encodes CASSHFDPWGEDTEAFF. The chain recombines TRBV5-4 with TRBJ1-1; tentative D call: TRBD1 (5 bases). Trimming cost V 5 bases and J 3 bases, with 23 bases left between them. CDR1 is SGHNT and CDR2 is YYREEE in the germline V gene (reference sequence). The CDR3 loop spans 17 amino acids.